This is a list of T cell receptor beta chains from one sample in a study of blood T cells in healthy people across ages. Each CDR3 protein is one row after TCRdb ran MiXCR on the 5' RACE reads. The repertoire holds 1.5 million to 2 million distinct CDR3 sequences, about 49% seen once, with approximately 2.1% in the top ten. The sequenced material came from blood. Receptors originate from a woman aged 40 to 55 in good health. Each CDR3 is given without its conserved first and last residue.

CDR3 length: 14; V gene: TRBV11-2; CDR3 protein: ASSLDGDSLSETQY
CDR3 length: 13; V gene: TRBV28; CDR3 protein: ASSPRLADKETQY
CDR3 length: 15; V gene: TRBV18; CDR3 protein: ASSSLPAGVDYNEQF
CDR3 length: 11; V gene: TRBV3-1; CDR3 protein: ASSQGDEGTQY
CDR3 length: 13; V gene: TRBV27; CDR3 protein: ASGQGQAGANVLT
CDR3 length: 12; V gene: TRBV7-8; CDR3 protein: ASSFETGRETQY
CDR3 length: 13; V gene: TRBV5-1; CDR3 protein: ASSPGLAGGNEQY
CDR3 length: 14; V gene: TRBV6-6; CDR3 protein: ASSYSLPRQDSPLH
CDR3 length: 14; V gene: TRBV7-2; CDR3 protein: ASSFGRFSGANVLT
CDR3 length: 12; V gene: TRBV7-2; CDR3 protein: ASSPPRSSYEQY
CDR3 length: 13; V gene: TRBV6-1; CDR3 protein: ASSERGPGGFFMF
CDR3 length: 13; V gene: TRBV4-3; CDR3 protein: ASSQESAGVGEQF
CDR3 length: 16; V gene: TRBV11-2; CDR3 protein: ASSLDYGLAGGRDTQY
CDR3 length: 12; V gene: TRBV7-2; CDR3 protein: ASSLEVATGTQY
CDR3 length: 11; V gene: TRBV20-1; CDR3 protein: SASPAGPDTQY
CDR3 length: 14; V gene: TRBV5-1; CDR3 protein: ASCEQGVGKNTEAF
CDR3 length: 14; V gene: TRBV24-1; CDR3 protein: ATSDPQGGTISEQF
CDR3 length: 12; V gene: TRBV6-1; CDR3 protein: ASTPGNSLRTQY
CDR3 length: 14; V gene: TRBV7-6; CDR3 protein: ASSFQGRDQNYEQY
CDR3 length: 10; V gene: TRBV20-1; CDR3 protein: SAGHPNYEQY
CDR3 length: 8; V gene: TRBV20-1; CDR3 protein: SVYSYEQY
CDR3 length: 12; V gene: TRBV5-1; CDR3 protein: ASSTGTGEEKLF
CDR3 length: 14; V gene: TRBV9; CDR3 protein: ASSVESATATYEQY
CDR3 length: 13; V gene: TRBV6-6; CDR3 protein: ASRVIGGAQETQY
CDR3 length: 12; V gene: TRBV20-1; CDR3 protein: SARSGTGAYEQY
CDR3 length: 11; V gene: TRBV12-3/TRBV12-4; CDR3 protein: ASRREGNTEAF
CDR3 length: 13; V gene: TRBV7-2; CDR3 protein: ASSLLQASGYEQY
CDR3 length: 13; V gene: TRBV7-7; CDR3 protein: ASSPTGREWETQY
CDR3 length: 13; V gene: TRBV5-1; CDR3 protein: ASSLPQGAVKTQY
CDR3 length: 8; V gene: TRBV6-6; CDR3 protein: TSSYGGYT
CDR3 length: 12; V gene: TRBV19; CDR3 protein: ASSIRGGSAEQF
CDR3 length: 11; V gene: TRBV20-1; CDR3 protein: SARRGYQETQY
CDR3 length: 12; V gene: TRBV29-1; CDR3 protein: SVRRPGRFETQY
CDR3 length: 11; V gene: TRBV27; CDR3 protein: ASSGSFSYEQY
CDR3 length: 12; V gene: TRBV25-1; CDR3 protein: ASSSRASGNTIY
CDR3 length: 13; V gene: TRBV28; CDR3 protein: ASSPHRSNSYEQY
CDR3 length: 13; V gene: TRBV28; CDR3 protein: ASTSLGGPPYEQY
CDR3 length: 12; V gene: TRBV3-1; CDR3 protein: ASSQAGTGFGYT
CDR3 length: 14; V gene: TRBV6-2/TRBV6-3; CDR3 protein: ASSSGQGRSYNEQF
CDR3 length: 12; V gene: TRBV18; CDR3 protein: ASSPDDGSYEQY
CDR3 length: 14; V gene: TRBV11-2; CDR3 protein: ASSLGPSSGANVLT
CDR3 length: 14; V gene: TRBV5-1; CDR3 protein: ASSPDTGTRVTEAF
CDR3 length: 13; V gene: TRBV3-1; CDR3 protein: ASSQGISSSYEQY
CDR3 length: 9; V gene: TRBV20-1; CDR3 protein: SAREGGKRF
CDR3 length: 16; V gene: TRBV6-2/TRBV6-3; CDR3 protein: ASSDGSRTPVGPYEQY